This TCR beta chain was captured by sequencing in a study of monozygotic twins with inflammatory bowel disease. Notes on the study in general: Compared with healthy co-twins, IBD patients showed reduced TCRbeta repertoire diversity by inverse Simpson.

Note on this clonotype: What it recognizes is unknown.

The template-switching step introduced UMIs that carried a 6-nucleotide sample barcode. Following a re-call of the 5' RACE reads, TCRdb has one entry per CDR3 protein and lacks DNA. In all, the sample yields 400,000 to 500,000 distinct CDR3 sequences. This CDR3 comprises 15 residues. Germline V CDR1 and CDR2: SGHRS, YFSETQ. Each donor supplied about 2.4 ml of blood. The V call is TRBV5-1, the J call TRBJ1-4. The TCR comes from a human donor with ulcerative colitis or Crohn's disease, or a healthy co-twin of an affected twin (not recorded which). The sample taken for sequencing was blood. CDR3 sequence reads: CASSLSLATNEKLFF.